This T cell receptor beta chain derives from a study of human T cells and chemical hapten exposure (dated by TCRdb to about 2021). The study in broad terms: For sensitization, 2% DPC in acetone was applied to a roughly 2 cm by roughly 2 cm area of upper inner arm skin. The patient cohort, mostly female, included alopecia areata with under or over 50% scalp involvement, alopecia totalis and alopecia universalis. The study tracked peripheral blood TCR repertoire changes in vivo during primary and secondary sensitization to the hapten diphenylcyclopropenone (DPC) in alopecia patients. Patch tests used Finn chambers with 0.01% DPC on the upper back, scored after 6 days by International Contact Dermatitis Research Group standards. The libraries were sequenced as a pool, and the TCR yield per sample differed mostly because of small variations in library volumes within the pool. Blood samples were taken from patients before sensitization (week 0) and at 2, 6 and about 24 weeks after DPC sensitization. For TCR sequencing, blood came from 25 to 35 alopecia patients at anywhere from one to four time points (pre-sensitization, 2, 6 and 24 weeks). Patients additionally received weekly therapeutic DPC doses to the scalp throughout the approximately 25-week study period.

What the time point label conveys for this sample: pre-sensitization, week 0. What this sample's treatment or condition label stands for: therapeutic diphenylcyclopropenone sensitization with weekly scalp DPC. At every patch-test visit, the blood draw took place before the patch test was put on. Patients were considered eligible if aged 18 to 70, diagnosed with alopecia and deemed suitable for DPC therapy, and patients were excluded if pregnant. Total RNA was isolated from unfractionated whole blood collected in Tempus Blood RNA tubes. CDR1 and CDR2 are drawn from the germline V gene (reference sequence): DFQATT, SNEGSKA. For this chain, trimming is 5 bases at the V end and 1 base at the J end, and the number of junction bases without a gene match is 8. The CDR3 contains 16 residues, cysteine and phenylalanine counted. Of all the DNA, just the CDR3 is kept, 48 bases in frame from base 1. To prepare the library, RACE was applied. Data came from a NextSeq 500. During library preparation, unique molecular identifiers were attached to individual cDNA molecules so that TCRs could be counted in a quantitative, reproducible way. For every blood RNA sample, sequencing covered both the TCR alpha and TCR beta chains. Turning to the authors' computational methods: Samples had a median of roughly 98,000 TCRs, with a range from roughly 23,224 to 750,000. The Decombinator software suite was used to annotate the V, J and CDR3 of the TCR reads. For the PS versus PT1 abundance plots, all samples were subsampled to the same number of TCRs (28,000). TCRs were defined as expanded if absent before sensitization and observed at least eight times at the 2-week time point. TCRdb ran its own pipeline on the public reads, namely fastp trimming at Q25 and MiXCR clone calling, and kept in-frame beta chains. A single entry per CDR3 protein holds the most common genes and DNA from its merged rows. The V and J calls and clone size come from TCRdb's table, not from the authors' own analysis. This sample has a few hundred thousand distinct CDR3 sequences in its table, and roughly 6% of those were observed once. Approximately 8.2% of the sample belongs to the ten largest clones.

The investigation overall reported the following: Because all patients had alopecia, a presumed autoimmune disease, the immune response of the patients might differ from that of healthy individuals. Compared with pre-sensitization or healthy control sets, expanded TCRs formed significantly more large CDR3 similarity clusters, which is consistent with antigen-driven responses. The number of PT1 expanded TCRs positively correlated with patch test score, significant at thresholds 8, 16 and 32 but not 4. The number of TCRs above 1 in 1000 frequency did not change with DPC sensitization; there was no evidence of global repertoire structure alterations. After repeated subsampling, changes were observed in the strength of the expansion versus patch-test correlation and in the threshold at which the correlation became significant.

As concerns this clonotype: Its target antigen remains unknown. Per-nucleotide qualities are absent, and no much larger clonotype sits a single base away.

This sequence uses TRBV20-1 and TRBJ2-3; TRBD2 fits 11 bases in the junction. This sequence originates from a woman younger than 30 with alopecia areata. Some clones in this sample may be carry-over from other donors' samples. Specimen: whole blood, collected in connection with sensitization to the hapten diphenylcyclopropenone (DPC). The bases are TGCAGTGCTGTTCAACTAGCGGGGGAAGGCACAGATACGCAGTATTTT. Translated, this is CSAVQLAGEGTDTQYF.